This T cell receptor (beta chain) emerged from a study of cytomegalovirus exposure and HLA in healthy donors. Findings and limits, study-wide: As confirmed in vitro, a few CMV-associated chains were specific for CMV antigens. The study listed approximately 170 cytomegalovirus-associated TCR beta chains. Reports credit the classifier with highly specific, highly sensitive diagnosis of cytomegalovirus status.

Germline CDR1 is LGHNA and CDR2 is YNFKEQ. There are 12 residues in the CDR3. V lost 3 bases, J lost 3 bases, and 5 bases lay in between. This clone turned up a few times. As yet, its antigen is unknown. Amplification used 60 Vbeta primers and 13 Jbeta primers. Using immunoSEQ multiplex PCR, the repertoire was profiled, and TCRdb retains in-frame clones only, with some absent. The profile shows tens of thousands of clones, less than 75% of them singletons. The gene calls are TRBV4-2 and TRBJ1-1, with no clear D. Specimen: PBMCs. The sequence was collected from a man aged 25-40 years in good health and CMV-seronegative. DNA of the CDR3: TGTGCCAGCAGCCAGGCTTACACTGAAGCTTTCTTT. The encoded protein is CASSQAYTEAFF.